These 3 T cell receptor beta chains share one sample of origin, sequenced in a study of T cells in Graves' hyperthyroidism and ophthalmopathy. TCR beta CDR3 region amplification was performed from RNA transcripts. The HTBI primer set served for first-round RT-PCR of the TCR CDR3. TCRdb re-called the multiplex PCR reads with MiXCR, one entry per CDR3 protein. The top ten clones hold around 19% of a sample with a few hundred thousand distinct CDR3 sequences, approximately 15% of them seen once. Sequencing was done on a sample of blood. Receptors were obtained from a woman younger than 45 with Graves' ophthalmopathy.

This clonotype was seen more than once but under ten times. The CDR3 nucleotides are TGCGCCAGCAGCTTAGGACAGGGGGCTAAAGACACTGAAGCTTTCTTT. Protein: CASSLGQGAKDTEAFF. The chain employs TRBV5-1 and TRBJ1-1; 11 bases are a match to TRBD1. From germline, CDR1 is SGHRS and CDR2 YFSETQ. This CDR3 has 16 residues. The J segment lost 3 bases and the V segment lost 2 bases, leaving 6 bases of the junction unmatched.

This clonotype was detected many times. This sequence joins TRBV28 and TRBJ1-5; possibly TRBD1 for D (5 bases). Trimming cost V 2 bases and J 7 bases, with 18 bases left between them. CDR3 length equals 16 residues. CDR1 is MDHEN, CDR2 SYDVKM, per germline. The CDR3 loop is CASSLGTGGMGQPQHF. The CDR3 DNA reads as TGTGCCAGCAGTTTAGGCACCGGGGGGATGGGACAGCCCCAGCATTTT.

This clonotype has at least ten counts. The chain joins TRBV12-3 or TRBV12-4 to TRBJ2-3; D call uncertain. V dropped 1 base and J dropped 6 bases, with 5 bases sitting between them. This CDR3 comprises 12 residues. The CDR3 coding sequence is TGTGCCAGCAGTTTAGGGCTGGATACGCAGTATTTT. Translation gives CASSLGLDTQYF.